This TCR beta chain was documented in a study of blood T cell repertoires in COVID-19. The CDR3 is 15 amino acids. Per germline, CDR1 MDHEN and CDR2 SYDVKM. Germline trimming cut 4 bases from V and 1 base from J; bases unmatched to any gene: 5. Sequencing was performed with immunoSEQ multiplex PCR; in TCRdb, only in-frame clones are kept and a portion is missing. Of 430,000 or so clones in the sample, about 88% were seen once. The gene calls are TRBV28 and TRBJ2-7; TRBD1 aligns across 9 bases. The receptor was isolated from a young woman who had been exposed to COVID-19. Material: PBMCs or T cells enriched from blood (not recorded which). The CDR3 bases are TGTGCCAGCAGTTCTCCGGGACAGGGTTCCTACGAGCAGTACTTC. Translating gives CASSSPGQGSYEQYF.